The 25 T cell receptor beta chains in this list originate from one sample, sequenced in a study of blood T cells in healthy people across ages. Next came a second PCR, run for about 7 to 12 cycles, which used a sample-barcoded 5' primer along with a J-beta primer mix. From the 5' RACE reads, TCRdb called clonotypes with MiXCR, one entry per CDR3 protein. The sample carries about 730,000 distinct CDR3 sequences, around 46% recorded once. Sequencing input: blood. These receptors came from a woman aged 60-75 years in good health.

The chain carries TRBV4-3 and TRBJ2-1; D uncertain. The CDR3 loop spans 15 amino acids. V gave up 3 bases and J gave up 6 bases, with 15 bases separating them. CDR1 and CDR2 (germline): LGHNA, YSLEER. CDR3 DNA sequence: TGCGCCAGCAGCCAGACCACGCGCTCGACCAATGAGCAGTTCTTC. It yields the protein CASSQTTRSTNEQFF.

This clonotype was detected many times. This clone may be a read error of a much larger clone one base away. CDR3 sequence reads: CASSAGQGGKTQYF. The DNA of the CDR3 is TGTGCCAGCAGCGCCGGACAGGGCGGGAAGACCCAGTACTTC. The V gene is TRBV7-9, the J gene TRBJ2-5, with 8 bases fitting TRBD1. V dropped 5 bases and J dropped 6; count of bases not matched to a gene: 8. The CDR3 loop spans 14 amino acids. The germline CDR1 and CDR2 sequences are SEHNR and FQNEAQ (reference sequence).

The V gene is TRBV27, the J gene TRBJ1-2; no clear D gene. There are 15 residues in the CDR3. CDR1 MNHEY and CDR2 SMNVEV come from the germline V gene (reference sequence). V was shortened by 7 bases and J by 2 bases, with 17 bases between the two germline ends. The CDR3 loop reads CASKPRGGLNYGYTF. For the CDR3, the DNA is TGTGCCAGCAAACCCCGGGGAGGTCTGAACTATGGCTACACCTTC.

The chain links TRBV10-3 to TRBJ1-5, with D possibly TRBD1 on 5 matching bases. Germline loops: CDR1 ENHRY, CDR2 SYGVKD. V lost 2 bases, J lost 6 bases, and 17 bases lay in between. The CDR3 covers 16 residues. The CDR3 here is CAISEGDSGSSQPQHF. CDR3 coding DNA: TGTGCCATCAGTGAGGGGGACTCTGGGTCGAGTCAGCCCCAGCATTTT.

This chain uses TRBV27 with TRBJ2-5; 9 nucleotides agree with TRBD2. The J call may be wrong; the DNA end is better matched by TRBJ2-7. Germline V gene sequence: CDR1 MNHEY, CDR2 SMNVEV (reference sequence). This CDR3 has 17 amino acids. CDR3 nucleotide sequence: TGTGCCAGCAGTCCCCTGACTGCTAGCGGGGCCGAGTACGAGCAGTACTTC. Its translation: CASSPLTASGAEYEQYF.

This clonotype came up a few times. CDR3 loop: CASSQVGLVTDTQYF. For the CDR3, the DNA is TGCGCCAGCAGCCAAGTAGGTCTTGTCACAGATACGCAGTATTTT. The chain employs TRBV4-3 and TRBJ2-3, with D unclear. Germline CDR1 LGHNA, CDR2 YSLEER. CDR3 size: 15 residues. V dropped 1 base and J dropped 2 bases, with 10 bases sitting between them.

Written as DNA, the CDR3 is TGCGCCAGCAGTGAGTCGAGGGACTCCGGGGAGCTGTTTTTT. Its protein product is CASSESRDSGELFF. The chain links TRBV10-1 to TRBJ2-2, with TRBD2 as a possible D gene (6 bases). The germline gives CDR1 WNHNN, CDR2 SYGVQD (reference sequence). The V gene lost 0 bases and the J gene lost 6 bases, with 8 bases spanning the gap. The CDR3 totals 14 residues.

CDR3 coding DNA: TGTGCCATTTTTAGCGAGAGCAGCGGCAATGAGCAGTACTTC. Translating gives CAIFSESSGNEQYF. This rearrangement joins TRBV10-3 to TRBJ2-5; possible D gene TRBD2, 5 bases. The V end was cut by 9 bases, the J end by 11 bases, with 25 bases between. This CDR3 comprises 14 residues. The germline V gene has CDR1 ENHRY and CDR2 SYGVKD.

The sample holds a few counts of this clonotype. The chain couples TRBV19 to TRBJ1-2; 9 bases are a match to TRBD1. Germline V gives CDR1 LNHDA, CDR2 SQIVND (reference sequence). The CDR3 is 13 residues long. Trimming at V came to 8 bases and at J to 8 bases, leaving 9 bases not matched to a gene. The CDR3 region is CASDRDRAMGYTF. The CDR3 bases are TGTGCCAGTGACCGGGACAGGGCGATGGGCTACACCTTC. Complete variable domain (other parts from reference TRBV19 and TRBJ1-2): DGGITQSPKYLFRKEGQNVTLSCEQNLNHDAMYWYRQDPGQGLRLIYYSQIVNDFQKGDIAEGYSVSREKKESFPLTVTSAQKNPTAFYLCASDRDRAMGYTFGSGTRLTVV.

The sample holds a few counts of this clonotype. The chain couples TRBV5-1 to TRBJ2-5; D unresolved. This CDR3 is built from 13 residues. The V gene lost 1 base and the J gene lost 5 bases, with 9 bases spanning the gap. Germline values: CDR1 SGHRS, CDR2 YFSETQ. The CDR3 DNA reads TGCGCCAGCAGCTTGTCGGCTTTTGAGACCCAGTACTTC. This sequence encodes CASSLSAFETQYF. Full variable domain (outside the CDR3, taken from reference TRBV5-1 and TRBJ2-5): KAGVTQTPRYLIKTRGQQVTLSCSPISGHRSVSWYQQTPGQGLQFLFEYFSETQRNKGNFPGRFSGRQFSNSRSEMNVSTLELGDSALYLCASSLSAFETQYFGPGTRLLVL.

V is TRBV3-1 and J is TRBJ2-5; D is perhaps TRBD2 (5 bases). The V end was cut by 1 base, the J end by 4 bases, with 13 bases between. This CDR3 is 15 amino acids long. Germline V CDR1 and CDR2: LGHDT, YNNKEL (reference sequence). The CDR3 protein is CASSQGRAATETQYF. The CDR3 DNA is TGTGCCAGCAGCCAAGGACGAGCGGCCACAGAGACCCAGTACTTC.

This clonotype was detected a few times. The chain recombines TRBV20-1 with TRBJ1-6; no firm D call. Germline V gene lookup returns CDR1 DFQATT and CDR2 SNEGSKA (reference sequence). There are 10 residues in the CDR3. Trimming shortened V by 3 bases and J by 14 bases, and 8 bases separated the two germline ends. CDR3 nucleotide sequence: TGCAGTGCTAGGCGCGACGCCCTCCACTTT. Translation: CSARRDALHF.

This clonotype was found a few times. The chain has TRBV5-6 and TRBJ1-6; TRBD1 matches at 9 bases. Per germline, CDR1 SGHDT and CDR2 YYEEEE. The CDR3 loop spans 14 amino acids. V lost 3 bases, J lost 7 bases, and 2 bases stayed unmatched. CDR3: CASSWGTGNSPLHF. For the CDR3, the DNA is TGTGCCAGCAGCTGGGGGACAGGGAATTCACCCCTCCACTTT. The full variable domain, its missing parts supplied by reference TRBV5-6 and TRBJ1-6, is DAGVTQSPTHLIKTRGQQVTLRCSPKSGHDTVSWYQQALGQGPQFIFQYYEEEERQRGNFPDRFSGHQFPNYSSELNVNALLLGDSALYLCASSWGTGNSPLHFGNGTRLTVT.

The chain combines TRBV11-2 with TRBJ2-1; 7 nucleotides align to TRBD1. V was pared by 5 bases and J by 2 bases, with 6 bases of the junction left unmatched. The length of the CDR3 is 15 residues. In germline, CDR1 is SGHAT, CDR2 FQNNGV. DNA for the CDR3: TGTGCCAGCAGCGGAACAGGGGTGACCTACAATGAGCAGTTCTTC. Its translation is CASSGTGVTYNEQFF.

J is TRBJ2-3 and V is TRBV12-5, with a tentative D call TRBD2 (6 bases). There are 17 residues in the CDR3. CDR1 and CDR2 (germline): LGHNT, FRNRAP. V dropped 2 bases and J dropped 0 bases, with 15 bases sitting between them. CDR3 region: CASGLKRLGGSTDTQYF. The CDR3 DNA reads TGTGCTAGTGGTTTGAAGCGACTAGGCGGAAGCACAGATACGCAGTATTTT.

This clonotype was recorded many times. The chain recombines TRBV29-1 with TRBJ2-3; tentatively, D is TRBD1 (6 bases). The CDR3 loop spans 13 amino acids. The germline V gene encodes CDR1 SQVTM and CDR2 ANQGSEA. The V and J ends lost 4 bases and 2 bases respectively, with 10 bases between them. CDR3 region: CSVVDSNTDTQYF. The CDR3 bases are TGCAGCGTTGTGGACAGCAACACAGATACGCAGTATTTT.

The V gene is TRBV6-5, the J gene TRBJ1-2, with a tentative D call TRBD1 (5 bases). The CDR3 consists of 16 residues. Germline V gene lookup returns CDR1 MNHEY and CDR2 SVGAGI. The V end was cut by 0 bases, the J end by 3 bases, with 14 bases between. DNA for the CDR3: TGTGCCAGCAGTTACTCAGTCCGGGCGGGGGACTATGGCTACACCTTC. It translates to CASSYSVRAGDYGYTF.

The CDR3 region has the DNA TGTGCCAGCACCAATGGAGGGTCAGTAGCCAAAAACATTCAGTACTTC. Protein sequence: CASTNGGSVAKNIQYF. The rearrangement joins TRBV6-2 or TRBV6-3 to TRBJ2-4; weak D call: TRBD2 (6 bases). Germline values: CDR1 MNHEY, CDR2 SVGEGT. CDR3 size: 16 residues. V was cut by 7 bases and J by 0 bases, with 16 bases left in between.

V usage is TRBV2 and J usage is TRBJ2-5; 8 bases align to TRBD1. V was clipped by 3 bases and J by 11 bases; unmatched bases: 17. The germline V gene has CDR1 SNHLY and CDR2 FYNNEI. The CDR3 sequence is 16 residues long. The CDR3 bases are TGTGCCAGCAGTGATCTGGGGACAGGAGCCTACAATGAGCAGTACTTC. Translated: CASSDLGTGAYNEQYF.

This clonotype has a count of ten or more. This chain connects TRBV20-1 to TRBJ2-2; D call uncertain. The V gene's germline CDR1 is DFQATT and CDR2 SNEGSKA (reference sequence). The CDR3 covers 14 residues. Trimming stripped 7 bases from V and 2 bases from J, with 14 bases between. The CDR3, as DNA: TGCAGTGTTCCGAAGATAGTCAACACCGGGGAGCTGTTTTTT. Its translation is CSVPKIVNTGELFF.

V and J are TRBV7-9 and TRBJ1-1; TRBD1 agrees at 7 bases. The V segment lost 7 bases and the J segment 8 bases; nucleotides outside the gene matches: 16. Germline V gene data show CDR1 as SEHNR and CDR2 as FQNEAQ (reference sequence). This CDR3 spans 15 amino acids. Here the CDR3 DNA reads TGTGCCAGCACCGTAGACGGCGACAGGGCAGCCGAAGCTTTCTTT. Protein sequence: CASTVDGDRAAEAFF.

The chain has TRBV7-2 and TRBJ1-5, with D perhaps matching TRBD1 (6 bases). This CDR3 is built from 15 residues. The V gene's germline CDR1 is SGHTA and CDR2 FQGNSA. V was clipped by 2 bases and J by 1 base, with 9 bases between them. Here the CDR3 reads CASSLSTGSNQPQHF. The CDR3 DNA follows: TGTGCCAGCAGCTTAAGTACAGGGAGCAATCAGCCCCAGCATTTT.

In this sample, this clonotype turned up many times. This rearrangement joins TRBV4-2 to TRBJ2-7; 7 positions agree with TRBD2. This CDR3 contains 15 residues. J gave up 7 bases and V 0 bases, and 9 bases lay outside the gene matches. Germline CDR1 is LGHNA and CDR2 is YNFKEQ. This chain's CDR3 is CASSQEGGSSREQYF. CDR3 nucleotide sequence: TGTGCCAGCAGCCAAGAAGGCGGGAGTTCACGGGAGCAGTACTTC.

This rearrangement joins TRBV10-3 to TRBJ1-2; D perhaps matches TRBD1 (5 bases). V was shortened by 0 bases and J by 3 bases, with 5 bases between the two germline ends. CDR3 length: 13 residues. CDR1 is ENHRY, CDR2 SYGVKD, per germline. The CDR3 DNA is TGTGCCATCAGTGAGTCGACAGACTATGGCTACACCTTC. As protein: CAISESTDYGYTF.

This clonotype was counted a few times. This chain joins TRBV9 and TRBJ2-1, with TRBD2 identical over 12 bases. Germline V gene sequence: CDR1 SGDLS, CDR2 YYNGEE. CDR3 length: 15 amino acids. V shed 3 bases, J shed 7 bases, and the junction held 5 bases outside the gene matches. The CDR3 region has the DNA TGTGCCAGCAGCGACCTAGCGGGGGGGCTTAATGAGCAGTTCTTC. Translation gives CASSDLAGGLNEQFF. The full variable domain, its missing parts supplied by reference TRBV9 and TRBJ2-1, is DSGVTQTPKHLITATGQRVTLRCSPRSGDLSVYWYQQSLDQGLQFLIQYYNGEERAKGNILERFSAQQFPDLHSELNLSSLELGDSALYFCASSDLAGGLNEQFFGPGTRLTVL.